This entry features one T cell receptor (beta chain) sequence. The germline CDR1 and CDR2 sequences are SGHRS and YFSETQ. The V gene end was trimmed by 5 bases and the J gene end by 1 base; junction bases not matched to a gene: 5. CDR3 length equals 14 residues. From the RT-PCR reads, TCRdb called clonotypes with MiXCR, one entry per CDR3 protein. The sample lists about a million distinct CDR3 sequences, about 20% seen once, with around 6% in the top ten. These data originate in a study of patients and donors after allogeneic stem cell transplantation. The material sequenced was blood, either unsorted or a sorted T cell fraction (not recorded which). V and J are TRBV5-1 and TRBJ2-5; 7 positions agree with TRBD1. The origin of this receptor is a human donor who was either an allogeneic HSCT recipient or a stem cell or donor lymphocyte infusion donor (not recorded which). It is not recorded whose cells these are; they may come from a transplant donor. The CDR3 loop is CASRSAGGQETQYF. DNA for the CDR3: TGCGCCAGCAGGTCGGCAGGGGGCCAAGAGACCCAGTACTTC.